The source of this T cell receptor beta chain is a study of a mutant IDH1 vaccine in newly diagnosed glioma. In the study overall: Patients in the study were vaccinated eight times, receiving shots in weeks 1, 3, 5, 7, 11, 15, 19 and 23. Treated patients had a mean age of about 44 years and an approximately 62% male, 37.5% female split. Patients received vaccination from 4-6 weeks after radiotherapy alone, or with temozolomide cycles. Study outcomes and limitations: Pseudoprogression seemed unrelated to changes in top peripheral T cell clonotypes.

Concerning this clone: Its antigen is undetermined.

This sample's time point: week 23, last vaccination. A 20-mer mutant IDH1 peptide at 300 ug was injected subcutaneously with topical imiquimod. Data came from immunoSEQ multiplex PCR; TCRdb stores just in-frame clones and leaves some out. This sample yields 30,000 to 40,000 clones, of which roughly 81% are seen a single time; around 5.1% belongs to the top ten. The CDR3 loop spans 14 amino acids. V lost 1 base and J 6 bases, leaving 10 bases between the germline ends. The germline CDR1 and CDR2 sequences are SGHVS and FQNEAQ. Sequenced material: PBMCs, taken from a glioma patient whose treatment included an IDH1 peptide vaccine. This sequence was found in a man aged 40-55 years with glioma. This chain links TRBV7-8 with TRBJ2-1; D possibly matches TRBD1 or TRBD2 (5 bases each). The CDR3 DNA sequence: TGTGCCAGCAGCTTAGTTGCAGGGACCAATGAGCAGTTCTTC. Translation: CASSLVAGTNEQFF.